This TCR beta chain was observed in a study of blood T cell repertoires in COVID-19. Study overall: Sites across the United States, Italy and Spain contributed samples from acute and convalescent COVID-19. PBMCs, B-cell-depleted T cells, or T cells provided the cDNA or gDNA that made up the material.

This clone was seen a single time. Looked up from germline, CDR1 is MNHEY and CDR2 is SVGEGT. This CDR3 comprises 16 residues. Losses at the gene ends were 4 bases for V and 0 bases for J; bases not matched to a gene: 1. Libraries were prepared by immunoSEQ multiplex PCR; TCRdb keeps only in-frame clonotypes and omits some of them. This table holds 200,000 or so clones, 85% to 90% found once. This chain links TRBV6-2 or TRBV6-3 with TRBJ2-2, with 11 bases lining up with TRBD1. Sample: peripheral blood. The TCR was taken from a woman aged 45-65 years with acute or convalescent COVID-19. The CDR3: CASSSGQGANTGELFF. The CDR3 region has the DNA TGTGCCAGCAGTTCGGGACAGGGGGCGAACACCGGGGAGCTGTTTTTT.